The present T cell receptor beta chain was sequenced within a study of blood T cell repertoires in COVID-19. Study at large: COVID-19 samples collected from the United States, Italy and Spain covered acute and convalescent phases. Sample material is recorded as cDNA or gDNA derived from T cells, B-cell-depleted T cells, or PBMCs.

As originally analysed: How many nucleated cells were present was estimated from reference gene primer amplification. Using immunoSEQ multiplex PCR, the repertoire was profiled, and TCRdb retains in-frame clones only, with some absent. V and J calls and clone size follow that table, whereas D and trimming were derived from the DNA. The table includes 85,000 to 130,000 clones, 92% detected once. Specimen: peripheral blood. The sequence came from a man between 70 and 80 years old with acute or convalescent COVID-19.

CDR3 loop: CASTTGGGTEAFF. DNA of the CDR3: TGTGCCAGTACAACAGGGGGTGGGACTGAAGCTTTCTTT. The chain is built from TRBV18 and TRBJ1-1; 8 bases fit TRBD1. With 9 bases clipped from V and 5 bases from J, the junction kept 8 bases outside the gene matches. The CDR3 contains 13 residues. Germline CDR1 is KGHSH and CDR2 is LQKENI.